This T cell receptor (beta chain) is drawn from a study of human T cells and chemical hapten exposure. Study information: Yields of TCR per sample differed, chiefly owing to small differences in pooled library volume. Study results and caveats: Sensitizing with DPC caused no change in TCRs above 1 in 1000 frequency.

The library put unique molecular identifiers onto individual cDNA molecules. Original analysis: A per-sample median of about 100,000 TCRs was observed, with counts ranging from about 23,224 to 690,600. TCRdb re-analysed the RACE reads in MiXCR, keeping a single row per CDR3 protein. These V and J calls rely on TCRdb rather than the paper's analysis. Of 65,000 to 95,000 distinct CDR3 sequences listed, about 9.2% are singletons. This CDR3 contains 15 residues. V was trimmed by 4 bases and J by 5 bases, leaving 19 bases between them. Looked up from germline, CDR1 is SGHRS and CDR2 is YFSETQ. Described time point: healthy volunteer bleed at 6 weeks. Sequencing started from total RNA isolated from unfractionated whole blood. In its sample, this clonotype was seen a few times. What it binds is unknown.

This receptor was taken from a female donor in good health. Some clones in this sample may be carry-over from other donors' samples. The chain recombines TRBV5-1 with TRBJ2-7; D may be TRBD2 (6 bases). Sequencing was done on a sample of whole blood. The CDR3: CASSREGGATHEQYF. The CDR3, as DNA: TGCGCCAGCAGCCGCGAAGGAGGGGCCACCCACGAGCAGTACTTC.